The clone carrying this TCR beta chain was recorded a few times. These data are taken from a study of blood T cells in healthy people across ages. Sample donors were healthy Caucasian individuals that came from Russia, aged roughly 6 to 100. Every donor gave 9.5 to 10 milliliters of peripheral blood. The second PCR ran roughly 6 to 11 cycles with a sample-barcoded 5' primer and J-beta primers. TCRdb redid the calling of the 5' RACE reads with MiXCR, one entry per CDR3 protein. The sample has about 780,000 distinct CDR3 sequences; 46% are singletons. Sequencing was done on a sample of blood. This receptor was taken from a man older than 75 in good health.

The CDR3 nucleotides are TGTGCCAGCGTCCAGGGAGAAGGAAACTCACCCCTCCACTTT. Translating it yields CASVQGEGNSPLHF. The rearrangement uses TRBV3-1 and TRBJ1-6; D perhaps matches TRBD1 (5 bases). This CDR3 is built from 14 residues. The germline CDR1 and CDR2 sequences are LGHDT and YNNKEL (reference sequence). V was clipped by 8 bases and J by 10 bases, with 18 bases between them.